The subject of this entry is one T cell receptor beta chain. The investigators split CD4+ cells into a CD45RA+ naive subset and a CD45RA-negative memory subset. A roughly 200 ng quantity of DNA, about 30,000 T cell genomes, went into the sorted-subset replicate PCRs. Profiling relied on immunoSEQ multiplex PCR, and the TCRdb table lists in-frame clones only, not all of them. The table lists about 1.1 million clones, about 80% of them singletons. The data stem from a study of shared clonotypes between healthy human individuals. This CDR3 comprises 15 residues. Germline V CDR1 and CDR2: MNHNY, SVGAGI (reference sequence). Trimming pared 4 bases from V and 4 bases from J, leaving 16 bases between.

This clonotype originated in a man aged 18 to 30 in good health. Some clones in this sample may be carry-over from other donors' samples. Sequencing was done on a sample of memory CD4+ T cells from PBMCs. Stated subset: CD45RA-negative fraction. The rearrangement uses TRBV6-6 and TRBJ1-2; D is ambiguous. CDR3 in amino acids: CASSLPSVRAYGYTF. CDR3 DNA sequence: TGTGCCAGCAGTTTACCGTCCGTCCGGGCCTATGGCTACACCTTC.